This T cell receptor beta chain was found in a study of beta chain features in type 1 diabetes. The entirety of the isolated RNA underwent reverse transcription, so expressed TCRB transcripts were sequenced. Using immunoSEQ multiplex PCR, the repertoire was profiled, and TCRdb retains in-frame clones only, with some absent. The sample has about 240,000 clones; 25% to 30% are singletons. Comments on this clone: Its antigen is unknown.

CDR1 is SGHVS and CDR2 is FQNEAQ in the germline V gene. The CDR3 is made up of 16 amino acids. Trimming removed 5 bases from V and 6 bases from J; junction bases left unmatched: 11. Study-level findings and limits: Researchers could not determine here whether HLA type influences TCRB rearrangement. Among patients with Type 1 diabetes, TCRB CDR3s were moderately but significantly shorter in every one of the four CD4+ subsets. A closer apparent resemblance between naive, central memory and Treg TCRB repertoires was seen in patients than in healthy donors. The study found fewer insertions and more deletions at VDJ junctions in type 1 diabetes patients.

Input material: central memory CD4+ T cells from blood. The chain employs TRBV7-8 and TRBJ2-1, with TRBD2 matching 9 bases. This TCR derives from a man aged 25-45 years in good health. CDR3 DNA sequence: TGTGCCAGCAGCCCAAGGGGCGCGGGGGGGTTCAATGAGCAGTTCTTC. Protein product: CASSPRGAGGFNEQFF.